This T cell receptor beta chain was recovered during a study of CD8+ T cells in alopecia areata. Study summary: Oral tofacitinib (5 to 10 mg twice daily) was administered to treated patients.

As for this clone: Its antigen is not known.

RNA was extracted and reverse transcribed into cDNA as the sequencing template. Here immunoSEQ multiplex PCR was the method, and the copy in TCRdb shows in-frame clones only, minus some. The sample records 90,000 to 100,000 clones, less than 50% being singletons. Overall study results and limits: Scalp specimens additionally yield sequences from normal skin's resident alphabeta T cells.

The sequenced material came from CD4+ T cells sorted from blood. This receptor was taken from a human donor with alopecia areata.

CDR3 DNA: TGCAGCTACAACGGACTACAGGGGCAATGGGGCTACACCTTC. This encodes CSYNGLQGQWGYTF. V gene TRBV29-1 combines with J gene TRBJ1-2; 7 bases map to TRBD1. This CDR3 comprises 14 residues. The ends lost 8 bases at V and 8 bases at J; junction bases unmatched: 17. Germline CDR1 is SQVTM and CDR2 is ANQGSEA.